One and the same sample provided the 17 T cell receptor beta chains below, sequenced in a study of blood T cell repertoires in COVID-19. Profiling relied on immunoSEQ multiplex PCR, and the TCRdb table lists in-frame clones only, not all of them. In the table there are about 480,000 clones, roughly 90% of which are singletons. The sample comprised PBMCs or T cells enriched from blood (not recorded which). The receptors stem from a woman aged 40 to 49 who had recovered from COVID-19.

V usage is TRBV5-6 and J usage is TRBJ1-1; 7 positions match TRBD1. J was trimmed by 9 bases and V by 4 bases; bases with no gene match: 9. Germline loops: CDR1 SGHDT, CDR2 YYEEEE. The CDR3 extends over 13 amino acids. The CDR3 region is CASSVWTGSQAFF. The CDR3 coding sequence is TGTGCCAGCAGCGTATGGACAGGATCCCAAGCTTTCTTT. The full variable domain, completed using reference TRBV5-6 and TRBJ1-1, is DAGVTQSPTHLIKTRGQQVTLRCSPKSGHDTVSWYQQALGQGPQFIFQYYEEEERQRGNFPDRFSGHQFPNYSSELNVNALLLGDSALYLCASSVWTGSQAFFGQGTRLTVV.

The chain recombines TRBV7-2 with TRBJ2-2, with D hard to call. Trimming left V 5 bases short and J 1 base short, with 8 bases between. CDR1 is SGHTA and CDR2 is FQGNSA in the germline V gene. The CDR3 runs 14 residues. Here the CDR3 reads CASSPRLNTGELFF. DNA for the CDR3: TGTGCCAGCAGCCCCCGACTGAACACCGGGGAGCTGTTTTTT. The whole variable domain, filled in from reference TRBV7-2 and TRBJ2-2, reads GAGVSQSPSNKVTEKGKDVELRCDPISGHTALYWYRQSLGQGLEFLIYFQGNSAPDKSGLPSDRFSAERTGGSVSTLTIQRTQQEDSAVYLCASSPRLNTGELFFGEGSRLTVL.

The CDR3, as DNA: TGTGCCAGCAGCTTGCCAGGGCAACAGGGACAGTACTTC. Its translation is CASSLPGQQGQYF. V and J are TRBV5-4 and TRBJ2-7, with a tentative D call TRBD1 (6 bases). Germline V CDR1 and CDR2: SGHNT, YYREEE (reference sequence). This CDR3 has 13 amino acids. V lost 1 base and J 10 bases, leaving 15 bases between the germline ends.

The J gene is TRBJ2-7, the V gene TRBV2, with TRBD2 identical over 7 bases. The CDR3 has 15 residues. Germline trimming cut 4 bases from V and 6 bases from J; bases unmatched to any gene: 12. The germline V gene encodes CDR1 SNHLY and CDR2 FYNNEI. CDR3 coding DNA: TGTGCCAGCAGTGTCCTGGGGAGGGAAGGTACCGAGCAGTACTTC. Protein sequence: CASSVLGREGTEQYF.

The V and J genes are TRBV21-1 and TRBJ1-5; the D segment call TRBD1 is taken from the table without a DNA check. TRBV21-1 is designated a pseudogene. The length of the CDR3 is 14 residues. The CDR3 DNA sequence: TGTGCCAGCAGACCGACAGAAAGCAATCAGCCCCAGCATTTT. It specifies CASRPTESNQPQHF.

V gene TRBV7-2 combines with J gene TRBJ2-3; D is uncertain. The germline CDR1 and CDR2 sequences are SGHTA and FQGNSA. The CDR3 extends over 15 amino acids. V was clipped by 2 bases and J by 4 bases, with 13 bases between them. For the CDR3, the DNA is TGTGCCAGCAGCTTATTCGGCGACAACCCAGATACGCAGTATTTT. Its translation: CASSLFGDNPDTQYF.

This chain links TRBV11-3 with TRBJ2-7; 7 nucleotides line up with TRBD1. Trimming at V came to 5 bases and at J to 2 bases, leaving 6 bases not matched to a gene. The CDR3 extends over 14 amino acids. The germline CDR1 and CDR2 sequences are SGHNT and YENEEA. CDR3 bases: TGTGCCAGCAGCCAAAGTACAGGGGCCTACGAGCAGTACTTC. Translated: CASSQSTGAYEQYF.

The rearrangement links TRBV14 to TRBJ2-1, with D unclear. The CDR3 contains 16 residues. CDR1 is SGHDN, CDR2 FVKESK, per germline. Trimming took off 0 bases at V and 5 bases at J, with 14 bases between the two ends. The CDR3 protein is CASSQDSLRFNNEQFF. The CDR3 nucleotides are TGTGCCAGCAGCCAAGATTCCCTGCGGTTTAACAATGAGCAGTTCTTC.

The genes are TRBV27 and TRBJ2-7, with D possibly being TRBD2 (5 bases). The CDR3 consists of 14 residues. The V gene lost 2 bases and the J gene lost 0 bases, with 8 bases spanning the gap. CDR1 MNHEY and CDR2 SMNVEV come from the germline V gene (reference sequence). CDR3 residues: CASSLARASYEQYF. The DNA for the CDR3 is TGTGCCAGCAGTTTAGCGCGGGCCTCCTACGAGCAGTACTTC.

This clone was observed a single time. The chain is built from TRBV11-2 and TRBJ2-7, with 8 bases matching TRBD2. The V and J ends lost 8 bases and 4 bases, in that order; junction bases with no gene match: 7. CDR3 size: 13 residues. Germline V gives CDR1 SGHAT, CDR2 FQNNGV. The CDR3 coding sequence is TGTGCCAGCTATGCGGGGGGCGGTTACGAGCAGTACTTC. Amino acids: CASYAGGGYEQYF.

This clone was seen only once. The genes are TRBV13 and TRBJ2-7; TRBD1 aligns across 8 bases. CDR3 size: 15 residues. V lost 5 bases, J lost 2 bases, and 8 bases stayed unmatched. Germline V gene lookup returns CDR1 PRHDT and CDR2 FYEKMQ (reference sequence). The CDR3, as DNA: TGTGCCAGCAGCCAAAGACAGGGGTTCCCCTACGAGCAGTACTTC. It codes for CASSQRQGFPYEQYF.

V is TRBV18 and J is TRBJ2-7, with 7 nucleotides matching TRBD2. Germline CDR1 KGHSH, CDR2 LQKENI. The CDR3 loop spans 15 amino acids. Trimming cost V 2 bases and J 5 bases; bases outside gene matches: 9. Here the CDR3 reads CASSPSSGMIDEQYF. CDR3 nucleotide sequence: TGTGCCAGCTCACCATCGAGCGGGATGATCGACGAGCAGTACTTC.

This clone appeared a single time. The gene calls are TRBV15 and TRBJ2-1; D might be TRBD2 (5 bases). Germline CDR1 reads LNHNV; CDR2 reads YYDKDF (reference sequence). CDR3 length: 14 residues. The V end lost 3 bases, the J end lost 8 bases, and 14 bases lay between the germline ends. The CDR3 here is CATSRASMGDEQFF. The CDR3 coding sequence is TGTGCCACCAGCAGGGCTAGCATGGGAGATGAGCAGTTCTTC. Looking up the rest from reference TRBV15 and TRBJ2-1 gives the full variable domain: DAMVIQNPRYQVTQFGKPVTLSCSQTLNHNVMYWYQQKSSQAPKLLFHYYDKDFNNEADTPDNFQSRRPNTSFCFLDIRSPGLGDTAMYLCATSRASMGDEQFFGPGTRLTVL.

The V gene is TRBV7-9, the J gene TRBJ1-1, with D tentatively TRBD1 (5 bases). Trimming pared 6 bases from V and 0 bases from J, leaving 14 bases between. Germline V gives CDR1 SEHNR, CDR2 FQNEAQ (reference sequence). CDR3 length: 15 amino acids. In DNA, the CDR3 is TGTGCCAGCAGGGAGGGACCAGGCGTGAACACTGAAGCTTTCTTT. Its protein product is CASREGPGVNTEAFF. The complete variable domain, with remaining parts taken from reference TRBV7-9 and TRBJ1-1, reads DTGVSQNPRHKITKRGQNVTFRCDPISEHNRLYWYRQTLGQGPEFLTYFQNEAQLEKSRLLSDRFSAERPKGSFSTLEIQRTEQGDSAMYLCASREGPGVNTEAFFGQGTRLTVV.

V and J are TRBV23-1 and TRBJ2-7, with D unclear. TRBV23-1 is recorded as an ORF, its role being uncertain. CDR3 size: 14 residues. Deletions cut 1 base from V and 2 bases from J, with 9 bases between. CDR3 protein: CASSQLLCTYEQYF. CDR3 nucleotide sequence: TGCGCCAGCAGTCAATTACTGTGTACCTACGAGCAGTACTTC.

The rearrangement links TRBV4-3 to TRBJ1-1; 9 nucleotides match TRBD1. The V and J ends lost 0 bases and 6 bases, in that order; junction bases with no gene match: 5. Per the germline V gene, CDR1 is LGHNA and CDR2 is YSLEER. This CDR3 is 15 amino acids long. The CDR3 DNA sequence: TGCGCCAGCAGCCAAGAGAACAGGGGGCTTGCTGAAGCTTTCTTT. Its protein is CASSQENRGLAEAFF.

The V and J genes are TRBV5-5 and TRBJ2-2; 9 positions agree with TRBD2. The germline gives CDR1 SGHKS, CDR2 YYEKEE (reference sequence). The CDR3 is 15 amino acids. V was pared by 4 bases and J by 6 bases, with 7 bases of the junction left unmatched. This CDR3 is CASSPGTSSPGELFF. The CDR3 region has the DNA TGTGCCAGCAGCCCAGGGACTAGCTCCCCCGGGGAGCTGTTTTTT.